The clone carrying this TCR beta chain was seen only a few times. Donation came from healthy HIV-negative adults that had no recent acute infections or vaccinations. Nashville, Tennessee was home to all donors, who were Caucasian adults. The study separated CD4+ cells into CD45RA+ naive and CD45RA-negative memory subsets. The source of the sample is a study of shared clonotypes between healthy human individuals. TCRdb's copy holds only in-frame clones and misses some; the assay was immunoSEQ multiplex PCR. The sample lists roughly 2.2 million clones; 85% to 95% were seen once. Deletions cut 0 bases from V and 3 bases from J, with 10 bases between. Germline V lookup: CDR1 SGHRS, CDR2 YFSETQ. CDR3 length: 14 amino acids.

What was sequenced was naive CD4+ T cells from PBMCs. Indicated subset: CD45RA+ positively selected. The V and J genes are TRBV5-1 and TRBJ2-7; D call uncertain. The clonotype originates from a man aged 18 to 30 in good health. Some clones in this sample may be carry-over from other donors' samples. The CDR3 sequence: CASSLDGRLYEQYF. The DNA of the CDR3 is TGCGCCAGCAGCTTGGATGGGCGACTCTACGAGCAGTACTTC.